A selection of T cell receptor beta chains follows, all from one sample in a study of cytomegalovirus exposure and HLA in healthy donors. Libraries were prepared by immunoSEQ multiplex PCR; TCRdb keeps only in-frame clonotypes and omits some of them. The sample yields under 200,000 clones, around three quarters seen once. The sequenced sample was PBMCs. Every receptor here comes from a man aged 35 to 55 in good health and CMV-seronegative. Both conserved end residues are part of each CDR3. A D gene is named only where the DNA matches it firmly. Clone size, where shown, is once, few, many, or a class for clones that have expanded.

V,J,D,size,CDR3,DNA
TRBV9,TRBJ2-3,TRBD1,.,CASSPRQGSLTQYF,TGTGCCAGCAGCCCAAGACAGGGAAGTTTGACGCAGTATTTT
TRBV18,TRBJ2-7,.,.,CASSPFGQTYEQYF,TGTGCCAGCTCACCCTTCGGACAGACCTACGAGCAGTACTTC
TRBV28,TRBJ2-5,.,.,CASTPSYQETQYF,TGTGCCAGCACCCCTTCCTACCAAGAGACCCAGTACTTC
TRBV11-2,TRBJ1-1,.,.,CASSLDQGRTEAFF,TGTGCCAGCAGCTTAGATCAGGGCCGCACTGAAGCTTTCTTT
TRBV13,TRBJ1-2,.,.,CASSRGGANYGYTF,TGTGCCAGCAGTCGTGGGGGCGCTAACTATGGCTACACCTTC
TRBV19,TRBJ2-7,.,.,CASSTGEYEQYF,TGTGCCAGTAGTACCGGGGAGTACGAGCAGTACTTC
TRBV9,TRBJ2-7,TRBD2,.,CASSVVSGSYEQYF,TGTGCCAGCAGCGTCGTTAGCGGGAGCTACGAGCAGTACTTC
TRBV11-2,TRBJ1-2,.,once,CASSRARGANYGYTF,TGTGCCAGCAGCCGGGCCCGGGGGGCCAACTATGGCTACACCTTC
TRBV6-5,TRBJ2-7,TRBD1,few,CASRISGTGGYEQYF,TGTGCCAGCAGAATTTCCGGGACAGGGGGCTACGAGCAGTACTTC
TRBV20-1,TRBJ1-4,.,.,CSAGLEKLFF,TGCAGTGCCGGACTTGAAAAACTGTTTTTT
TRBV5-6,TRBJ2-7,.,few,CASSRTAPYEQYF,TGTGCCAGCAGCCGGACAGCCCCCTACGAGCAGTACTTC
TRBV7-2,TRBJ2-4,.,once,CASSLQGNIQYF,TGTGCCAGCAGTCTACAGGGAAACATTCAGTACTTC
TRBV27,TRBJ2-3,.,.,CASPPDRYTDTQYF,TGTGCCAGCCCACCCGACAGGTACACAGATACGCAGTATTTT
TRBV13,TRBJ1-2,TRBD1,.,CASSSTGGSGHGYTF,TGTGCCAGCAGCTCGACAGGGGGTTCCGGGCATGGCTACACCTTC
TRBV5-6,TRBJ2-3,.,.,CASSNQGWSTDTQYF,TGTGCCAGCAGCAACCAGGGTTGGAGCACAGATACGCAGTATTTT
TRBV29-1,TRBJ2-7,.,.,CRGGGFEQYF,TGCAGGGGTGGGGGGTTCGAGCAGTACTTC
TRBV14,TRBJ2-7,.,.,CASSERHGQPYEQYF,TGTGCCAGCAGCGAACGACATGGCCAACCCTACGAGCAGTACTTC
TRBV19,TRBJ2-2,.,once,CASSRTNHRGELFF,TGTGCCAGTAGTAGGACTAATCACCGCGGGGAGCTGTTTTTT
TRBV7-2,TRBJ2-7,TRBD2,.,CASSLGGAGGAAYEQYF,TGTGCCAGCAGCTTAGGGGGAGCGGGAGGAGCGGCCTACGAGCAGTACTTC
TRBV7-2,TRBJ2-7,TRBD2,.,CASSYTGTSGPYEQYF,TGTGCCAGCAGCTACACCGGGACTAGCGGTCCCTACGAGCAGTACTTC
TRBV5-1,TRBJ2-5,.,.,CASSSPGNQETQYF,TGCGCCAGCAGCTCCCCCGGGAACCAAGAGACCCAGTACTTC
TRBV5-4,TRBJ1-3,.,few,CASSLEAGTGNTIYF,TGTGCCAGCAGCTTGGAGGCGGGGACTGGAAACACCATATATTTT
TRBV6-6,TRBJ2-6,.,.,CASRSGANVLTF,TGTGCCAGCCGGAGCGGGGCCAACGTCCTGACTTTC
TRBV19,TRBJ1-1,.,.,CASSRTVNTEAFF,TGTGCCAGTAGTAGGACAGTGAACACTGAAGCTTTCTTT
TRBV4-3,TRBJ2-7,.,few,CASSQGPGTSSYEQYF,TGCGCCAGCAGCCAAGGCCCCGGGACTTCATCCTACGAGCAGTACTTC
TRBV11-3,TRBJ2-1,.,.,CASSPPTPQQFF,TGTGCCAGCAGCCCCCCCACACCCCAGCAGTTCTTC
TRBV18,TRBJ1-5,TRBD1,.,CASSPQTGNQPQHF,TGTGCCAGCTCACCACAGACAGGGAATCAGCCCCAGCATTTT
TRBV15,TRBJ2-7,.,.,CATSSRDTLKNEQYF,TGTGCCACCAGCAGTAGGGACACGCTAAAAAACGAGCAGTACTTC